The 29 T cell receptor beta chains listed next were all sequenced from one sample in a study of T cell responses to AZD1222 COVID-19 vaccine. Sequencing was performed with immunoSEQ multiplex PCR; in TCRdb, only in-frame clones are kept and a portion is missing. The table includes around 78,000 clones, around 86% detected once. Specimen: peripheral blood, collected on day 0 of AZD1222 vaccination. The receptors here all came from an adult in good health.

This chain uses TRBV7-9 with TRBJ1-2; possibly TRBD1 for D (5 bases). Trimming cost V 5 bases and J 7 bases, with 23 bases left between them. Germline assignment: CDR1 SEHNR and CDR2 FQNEAQ (reference sequence). CDR3 length: 16 residues. CDR3 amino acids: CASSHEWDSRFGGYTF. CDR3 nucleotide sequence: TGTGCCAGCAGCCACGAGTGGGACTCAAGGTTCGGTGGCTACACCTTC.

This clone occurred a few times. The chain links TRBV2 to TRBJ1-1; 7 bases are shared with TRBD1. CDR3 size: 14 residues. Looked up from germline, CDR1 is SNHLY and CDR2 is FYNNEI. J lost 1 base, V lost 4 bases, and 3 bases had no gene match. The CDR3 bases are TGTGCCAGCAGTGTACAGGGGTCGAACACTGAAGCTTTCTTT. Residues: CASSVQGSNTEAFF.

In its sample, this clone was seen many times. Other DNA sequences from this sample encode an identical CDR3 as well. The chain combines TRBV7-9 with TRBJ2-1; 9 nucleotides line up with TRBD2. The V gene end was trimmed by 6 bases and the J gene end by 9 bases; junction bases not matched to a gene: 12. CDR1 is SEHNR and CDR2 is FQNEAQ in the germline V gene (reference sequence). The CDR3 is made up of 15 amino acids. CDR3 nucleotides: TGTGCCAGCAGTAAACTCGCGGGGGGGCCGGGTGAGCAGTTCTTC. Residues: CASSKLAGGPGEQFF.

The chain couples TRBV5-6 to TRBJ1-2; TRBD1 agrees at 10 bases. From germline, CDR1 is SGHDT and CDR2 YYEEEE. This CDR3 contains 15 residues. V dropped 4 bases and J dropped 6; count of bases not matched to a gene: 9. The CDR3 reads CASSGGTGAADGYTF. CDR3 sequence (DNA): TGTGCCAGCAGCGGCGGGACAGGGGCGGCTGATGGCTACACCTTC.

This chain joins TRBV9 and TRBJ1-3; D gene uncertain. This CDR3 region has 13 residues. CDR1 is SGDLS and CDR2 is YYNGEE in the germline V gene. The V end was cut by 7 bases, the J end by 0 bases, with 8 bases between. Written as DNA, the CDR3 is TGTGCCAGCTACGGTGGCTCTGGAAACACCATATATTTT. Encoded protein: CASYGGSGNTIYF.

This clone was detected only a few times. The V and J genes are TRBV14 and TRBJ2-1; 9 nucleotides line up with TRBD1. Germline V gene sequence: CDR1 SGHDN, CDR2 FVKESK. The CDR3 is made up of 13 amino acids. V dropped 4 bases and J dropped 9; count of bases not matched to a gene: 4. CDR3 nucleotide sequence: TGTGCCAGCAGCCCCGGGACAGGGCTTGAGCAGTTCTTC. It specifies CASSPGTGLEQFF.

The chain is built from TRBV30 and TRBJ1-1; TRBD1 aligns across 9 bases. This CDR3 has 13 amino acids. Trimming cost V 3 bases and J 5 bases; bases outside gene matches: 4. Germline lookup yields CDR1 GTSNPN and CDR2 SVGIG (reference sequence). The CDR3 sequence is CAWREGQGTEAFF. For the CDR3, the DNA is TGTGCCTGGAGAGAGGGACAGGGAACTGAAGCTTTCTTT.

V gene TRBV7-3 combines with J gene TRBJ2-7; 10 positions agree with TRBD1. This CDR3 region has 13 residues. Germline trimming cut 11 bases from V and 3 bases from J; bases unmatched to any gene: 7. Germline CDR1 is SGHTA and CDR2 is FQGTGA. This CDR3 reads CALPGTGVYEQYF. The CDR3 DNA sequence: TGTGCCCTGCCCGGGACAGGGGTCTACGAGCAGTACTTC.

The chain couples TRBV9 to TRBJ1-4; 7 positions match TRBD1. The CDR3 spans 14 residues. Germline V CDR1 and CDR2: SGDLS, YYNGEE. V shed 3 bases and J 6 bases; nucleotides not matched to a gene: 5. The DNA for the CDR3 is TGTGCCAGCAGCGCTCAGGGGGGGTATGAAAAACTGTTTTTT. Protein product: CASSAQGGYEKLFF.

J is TRBJ2-3 and V is TRBV7-3; 7 bases map to TRBD1. Germline V gene sequence: CDR1 SGHTA, CDR2 FQGTGA. V lost 6 bases, J lost 5 bases, and 14 bases stayed unmatched. The CDR3 has 16 residues. CDR3 coding DNA: TGTGCCAGCAGTTCCCAGGGGGACCGTGTTTTAGATACGCAGTATTTT. The encoded protein is CASSSQGDRVLDTQYF.

V usage is TRBV5-4 and J usage is TRBJ1-1; maybe TRBD1 (6 bases). This CDR3 has 14 amino acids. Trimming removed 3 bases at V and 4 bases at J, with 13 bases between. Germline V gene data show CDR1 as SGHNT and CDR2 as YYREEE (reference sequence). The CDR3 nucleotides are TGTGCCAGCAGCTCCGAACAGGGACGCACTGAAGCTTTCTTT. This sequence encodes CASSSEQGRTEAFF.

The chain employs TRBV5-1 and TRBJ1-1, with D tentatively TRBD1 (6 bases). CDR1 is SGHRS and CDR2 is YFSETQ in the germline V gene. The CDR3 contains 15 residues. V lost 7 bases and J 2 bases, leaving 18 bases between the germline ends. As DNA, the CDR3 is TGCGCCAGCCAAGCACCAGGACAGAGAAACACTGAAGCTTTCTTT. This translates into CASQAPGQRNTEAFF.

This chain connects TRBV7-2 to TRBJ1-2, with a weak D call TRBD1 (5 bases). In germline, CDR1 is SGHTA, CDR2 FQGNSA. The CDR3 runs to 14 residues. The V and J ends lost 4 bases and 3 bases respectively, with 12 bases between them. The CDR3 region is CASSWGGSDYGYTF. CDR3 nucleotide sequence: TGTGCCAGCAGCTGGGGGGGGAGTGACTATGGCTACACCTTC.

This rearrangement joins TRBV6-5 to TRBJ1-2; 8 nucleotides match TRBD1. This CDR3 has 12 amino acids. V lost 7 bases and J lost 6; bases outside the gene matches: 4. The germline V gene encodes CDR1 MNHEY and CDR2 SVGAGI. CDR3 DNA: TGTGCCAGCACAGCAGGGGGCAATGGCTACACCTTC. Translated: CASTAGGNGYTF.

The genes are TRBV7-2 and TRBJ2-2; 10 bases line up with TRBD2. This CDR3 region has 16 residues. Germline V CDR1 and CDR2: SGHTA, FQGNSA. V dropped 3 bases and J dropped 6; count of bases not matched to a gene: 7. The DNA of the CDR3 is TGTGCCAGCAGCTTCCTAAGCGGGGGGGCTGCCGGGGAGCTGTTTTTT. This codes for CASSFLSGGAAGELFF. Filled out from reference TRBV7-2 and TRBJ2-2, the complete variable domain reads GAGVSQSPSNKVTEKGKDVELRCDPISGHTALYWYRQSLGQGLEFLIYFQGNSAPDKSGLPSDRFSAERTGGSVSTLTIQRTQQEDSAVYLCASSFLSGGAAGELFFGEGSRLTVL.

V usage is TRBV3-1 (or the pseudogene TRBV3-2) and J usage is TRBJ1-4; D is undetermined. CDR3 length: 14 amino acids. V dropped 4 bases and J dropped 5 bases, with 11 bases sitting between them. The germline V gene has CDR1 LGHDT and CDR2 YNNKEL (reference sequence). CDR3 DNA sequence: TGTGCCAGCAGCCCCCGCGACGGGAATGAAAAACTGTTTTTT. As protein: CASSPRDGNEKLFF.

The V call is TRBV6-1, the J call TRBJ1-2, with 8 bases aligning to TRBD1. Trimming at V came to 4 bases and at J to 8 bases, leaving 15 bases not matched to a gene. The CDR3 extends over 16 amino acids. CDR1 is MNHNS and CDR2 is SASEGT in the germline V gene. The CDR3 nucleotides are TGTGCCAGCAGTGGCCACGACAGGGGTACTTTATACGGCTACACCTTC. This sequence encodes CASSGHDRGTLYGYTF.

This chain uses TRBV29-1 with TRBJ1-2; TRBD1 matches 7 bases. The germline CDR1 and CDR2 sequences are SQVTM and ANQGSEA. The CDR3 has 13 amino acids. The CDR3 loop reads CSVLLDRVSGYTF. The CDR3 DNA is TGCAGTGTTCTGCTTGACAGGGTGAGCGGCTACACCTTC.

The rearrangement joins TRBV5-1 to TRBJ2-7, with a possible D match to TRBD1 (5 bases). This CDR3 contains 14 residues. The ends were cut back, 4 bases at V and 2 bases at J, with 13 bases in the middle. Germline lookup yields CDR1 SGHRS and CDR2 YFSETQ. CDR3 region: CASSPTSGTYEQYF. Here the CDR3 DNA reads TGCGCCAGCAGCCCCACCTCAGGGACCTACGAGCAGTACTTC.

This clone was detected only once. The chain couples TRBV27 to TRBJ2-2; no definite D call. The germline V and J ends were trimmed by 8 bases and 3 bases, with 10 bases remaining between them. In germline, CDR1 is MNHEY, CDR2 SMNVEV (reference sequence). This CDR3 region has 13 residues. The CDR3 nucleotides read TGTGCCAGCCAACTGGCGTACACCGGGGAGCTGTTTTTT. This translates into CASQLAYTGELFF.

This chain links TRBV2 with TRBJ1-2, with unresolved D. In germline, CDR1 is SNHLY, CDR2 FYNNEI. The CDR3 contains 12 residues. V was trimmed by 5 bases and J by 8 bases, leaving 12 bases between them. The CDR3 nucleotides read TGTGCCAGCAGTCTCACGGACGCGGGCTACACCTTC. This codes for CASSLTDAGYTF.

V is TRBV30 and J is TRBJ1-2, with a possible D match to TRBD1 (5 bases). Germline CDR1 and CDR2: GTSNPN and SVGIG (reference sequence). The germline V and J ends were trimmed by 4 bases and 5 bases, with 11 bases remaining between them. The CDR3 runs to 12 residues. CDR3 sequence (DNA): TGTGCCTGGACTAAAGGGGTTTATGGCTACACCTTC. It specifies CAWTKGVYGYTF.

The rearrangement joins TRBV19 to TRBJ2-7; TRBD1 matches 9 bases. This CDR3 is 15 amino acids long. CDR1 and CDR2 (germline): LNHDA, SQIVND (reference sequence). The V segment lost 5 bases and the J segment 3 bases; nucleotides outside the gene matches: 8. The CDR3, as DNA: TGTGCCAGTAGTGAGGACAGGGGAGGTGTCTACGAGCAGTACTTC. Translating it yields CASSEDRGGVYEQYF. Using reference TRBV19 and TRBJ2-7 for the parts outside the CDR3, the full variable domain is DGGITQSPKYLFRKEGQNVTLSCEQNLNHDAMYWYRQDPGQGLRLIYYSQIVNDFQKGDIAEGYSVSREKKESFPLTVTSAQKNPTAFYLCASSEDRGGVYEQYFGPGTRLTVT.

Regarding this clone: Relative to the germline gene, one junction end is altered; a read error may explain this. The chain couples TRBV30 to TRBJ1-1; TRBD1 is a possible D gene (6 bases). The CDR3 has 13 amino acids. Germline assignment: CDR1 GTSNPN and CDR2 SVGIG (reference sequence). CDR3 in DNA: TGTGCCTGGAGCCAAGTGGGGGACACTGAGGCTTTCTTT. Amino acid sequence: CAWSQVGDTEAFF.

This chain joins TRBV7-2 and TRBJ1-2, with a possible D match to TRBD1 (5 bases). The length of the CDR3 is 14 residues. Germline CDR1 reads SGHTA; CDR2 reads FQGNSA. V was pared by 4 bases and J by 4 bases, with 13 bases between. This CDR3 is CASSSWDLIYGYTF. The CDR3 DNA sequence: TGTGCCAGCAGCTCTTGGGACCTCATCTATGGCTACACCTTC.

This clone appeared many times. The chain has TRBV6-4 and TRBJ2-1, with D tentatively TRBD1 (5 bases). The CDR3 is 13 residues long. CDR1 is MRHNA, CDR2 SNTAGT, per germline. V was clipped by 0 bases and J by 5 bases, with 5 bases between them. DNA for the CDR3: TGTGCCAGCAGTGACTCGGACAACAATGAGCAGTTCTTC. Its protein product is CASSDSDNNEQFF.

The gene calls are TRBV3-1 (or the pseudogene TRBV3-2) and TRBJ1-4, with unresolved D. This CDR3 spans 15 amino acids. Trimming took off 3 bases at V and 2 bases at J, with 10 bases between the two ends. CDR1 is LGHDT and CDR2 is YNNKEL in the germline V gene (reference sequence). CDR3 bases: TGTGCCAGCAGCCATTCGCTGGAGACTAATGAAAAACTGTTTTTT. Residues: CASSHSLETNEKLFF.

The chain joins TRBV11-2 to TRBJ2-6; TRBD1 is a possible D gene (6 bases). The germline V and J ends were trimmed by 5 bases and 0 bases, with 14 bases remaining between them. The CDR3 is 17 residues long. Germline-derived CDR1 and CDR2 are SGHAT and FQNNGV. The CDR3 is CASSLYGQISGANVLTF. The CDR3 bases are TGTGCCAGCAGCCTATATGGACAGATCTCTGGGGCCAACGTCCTGACTTTC.

The chain couples TRBV6-5 to TRBJ1-4; 7 nucleotides match TRBD1. This CDR3 is built from 14 residues. Trimming cost V 6 bases and J 5 bases; bases outside gene matches: 6. Germline V gene sequence: CDR1 MNHEY, CDR2 SVGAGI. The CDR3 here is CASRRGTANEKLFF. The CDR3 region has the DNA TGTGCCAGCAGACGGGGGACAGCAAATGAAAAACTGTTTTTT.